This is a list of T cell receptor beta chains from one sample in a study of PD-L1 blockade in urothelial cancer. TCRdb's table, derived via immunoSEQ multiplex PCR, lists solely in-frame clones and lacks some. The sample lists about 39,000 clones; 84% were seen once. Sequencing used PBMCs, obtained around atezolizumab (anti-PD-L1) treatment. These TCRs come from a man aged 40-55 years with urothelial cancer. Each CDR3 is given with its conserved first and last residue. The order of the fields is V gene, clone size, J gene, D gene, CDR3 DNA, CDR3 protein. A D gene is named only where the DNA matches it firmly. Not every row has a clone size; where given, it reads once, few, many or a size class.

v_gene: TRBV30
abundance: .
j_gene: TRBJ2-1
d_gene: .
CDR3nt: TGTGCCTGGGCGGAGGTCAATGAGCAGTTCTTC
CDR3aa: CAWAEVNEQFF

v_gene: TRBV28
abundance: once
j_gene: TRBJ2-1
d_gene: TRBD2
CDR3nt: TGTGCCATTCTCACGGGACTAGCGGACAATGAGCAGTTCTTC
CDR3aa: CAILTGLADNEQFF

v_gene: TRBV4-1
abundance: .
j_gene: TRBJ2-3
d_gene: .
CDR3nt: TGCGCCAGCAGCATCCGACGGAGCGACACAGATACGCAGTATTTT
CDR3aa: CASSIRRSDTDTQYF

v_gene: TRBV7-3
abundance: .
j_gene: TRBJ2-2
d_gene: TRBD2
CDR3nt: TGTGCCAGCAGCCATGGCGGGGGAGGGGAGCTGTTTTTT
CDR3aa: CASSHGGGGELFF

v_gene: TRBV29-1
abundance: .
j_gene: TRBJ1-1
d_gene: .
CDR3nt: TGCAGCGTTGAAGGCATGGGGCGAACCGGGACACAAACTGAAGCTTTCTTT
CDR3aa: CSVEGMGRTGTQTEAFF

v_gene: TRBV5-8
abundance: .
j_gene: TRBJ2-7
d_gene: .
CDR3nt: TGTGCCAGCAGCGGAACCGGGGACTACGAGCAGTACTTC
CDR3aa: CASSGTGDYEQYF

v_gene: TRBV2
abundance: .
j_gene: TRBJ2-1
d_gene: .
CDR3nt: TGTGCCAGCAGTGATAGTTCCCTAGGCTCCTACAATGAGCAGTTCTTC
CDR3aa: CASSDSSLGSYNEQFF

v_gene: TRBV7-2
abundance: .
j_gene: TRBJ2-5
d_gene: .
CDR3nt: TGTGCCAGCAGCTTAATGGTAAACAGCGAGACCCAGTACTTC
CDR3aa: CASSLMVNSETQYF

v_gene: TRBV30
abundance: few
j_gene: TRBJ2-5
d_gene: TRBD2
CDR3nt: TGTGCCTGGAGTGTAGCGCTAGCGGGAGGGAGGGCCCAGTACTTC
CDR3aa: CAWSVALAGGRAQYF

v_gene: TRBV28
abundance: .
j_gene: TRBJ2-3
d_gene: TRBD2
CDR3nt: TGTGCCAGCAGTGGGGCCGAGCGGGGAGGCACGAATACGCAGTATTTT
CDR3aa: CASSGAERGGTNTQYF

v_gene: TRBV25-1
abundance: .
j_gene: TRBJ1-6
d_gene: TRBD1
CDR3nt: TGTGCCAGCAGGTCGACAGGGTATAATTCACCCCTCCACTTT
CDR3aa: CASRSTGYNSPLHF

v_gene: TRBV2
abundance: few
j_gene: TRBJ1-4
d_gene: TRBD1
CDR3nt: TGTGCCGACCAACAGGGGCCCGATGAAAAACTGTTTTTT
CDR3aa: CADQQGPDEKLFF

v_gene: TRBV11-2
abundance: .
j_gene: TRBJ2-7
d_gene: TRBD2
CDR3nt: TGTGCCAGCAGCATGACTAGCGGTTCCTACGAGCAGTACTTC
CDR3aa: CASSMTSGSYEQYF

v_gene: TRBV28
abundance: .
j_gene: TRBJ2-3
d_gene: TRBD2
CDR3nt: TGTGCCAGCAGTCTTCTCTACCGCGGGGGTGGCACAGATACGCAGTATTTT
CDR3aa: CASSLLYRGGGTDTQYF

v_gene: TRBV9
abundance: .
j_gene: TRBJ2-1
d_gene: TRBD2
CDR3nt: TGTGCCAGCAGCGCAACTAGCGGGAGGGACAATGAGCAGTTCTTC
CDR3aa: CASSATSGRDNEQFF

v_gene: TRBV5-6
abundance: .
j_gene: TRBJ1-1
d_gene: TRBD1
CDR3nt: TGTGCCAGCAGCCTACCCGGGACAGGGGGAGGGGAAACTGAAGCTTTCTTT
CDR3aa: CASSLPGTGGGETEAFF

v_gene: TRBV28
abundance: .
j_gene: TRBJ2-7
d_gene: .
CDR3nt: TGTGCCACTTATGAACAGGGAACCTACGAGCAGTACTTC
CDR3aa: CATYEQGTYEQYF

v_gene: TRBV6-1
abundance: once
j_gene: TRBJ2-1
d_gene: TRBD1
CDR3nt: TGTGCCAGCAGTGAAGCCGGGACAGCTTACAATGAGCAGTTCTTC
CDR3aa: CASSEAGTAYNEQFF

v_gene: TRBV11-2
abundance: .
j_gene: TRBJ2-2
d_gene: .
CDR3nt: TGTGCCAGCAGTTCGGATCAGGTCAACACCGGGGAGCTGTTTTTT
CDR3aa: CASSSDQVNTGELFF

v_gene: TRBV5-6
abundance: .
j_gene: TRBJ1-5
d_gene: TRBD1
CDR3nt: TGTGCCAGCAGCACCGGACAGGGGAATCAGCCCCAGCATTTT
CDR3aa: CASSTGQGNQPQHF

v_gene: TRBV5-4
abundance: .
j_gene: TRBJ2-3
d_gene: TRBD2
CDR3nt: TGTGCCAGCACCCAGGAGGGAGGACTAGCGGGAGTCCCTTGTACAGATACGCAGTATTTT
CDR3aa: CASTQEGGLAGVPCTDTQYF

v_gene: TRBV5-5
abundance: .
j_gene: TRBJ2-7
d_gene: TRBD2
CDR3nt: TGTGCCAGCAGCCGAACCCTAGCGGTTGGCTCCTACGAGCAGTACTTC
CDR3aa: CASSRTLAVGSYEQYF

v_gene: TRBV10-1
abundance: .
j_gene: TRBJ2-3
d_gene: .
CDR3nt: TGCGCCAGCAGTGAGGAACGGTATACGCAGTATTTT
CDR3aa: CASSEERYTQYF

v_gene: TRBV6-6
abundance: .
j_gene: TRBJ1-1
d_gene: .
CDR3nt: TGTGCCAGCAGTTACCCGGCGGGGGACACTGAAGCTTTCTTT
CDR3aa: CASSYPAGDTEAFF

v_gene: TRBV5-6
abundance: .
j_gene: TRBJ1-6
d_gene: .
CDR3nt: TGTGCCAGCAGGGTGTGGGGAGTCGAGAATTCACCCCTCCACTTT
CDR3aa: CASRVWGVENSPLHF

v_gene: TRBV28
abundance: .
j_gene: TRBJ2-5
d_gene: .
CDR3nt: TGTGCCAGCAGTTCGCCCGGCGGGAAGGGAGAGACCCAGTACTTC
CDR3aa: CASSSPGGKGETQYF

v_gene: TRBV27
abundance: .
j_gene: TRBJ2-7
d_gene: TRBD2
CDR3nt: TGTGCCAGCAGTTCTCTAGCGGAGAGAACCTACGAGCAGTACTTC
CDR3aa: CASSSLAERTYEQYF

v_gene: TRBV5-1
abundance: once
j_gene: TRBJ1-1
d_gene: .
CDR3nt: TGCGCCAGCATGGAGGGCGTGGAGGCTTTCTTT
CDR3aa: CASMEGVEAFF

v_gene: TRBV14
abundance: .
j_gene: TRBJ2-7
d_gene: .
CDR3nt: TGTGCCAGCAGCCAAGAAATCGGCGAGCAGTACTTC
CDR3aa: CASSQEIGEQYF

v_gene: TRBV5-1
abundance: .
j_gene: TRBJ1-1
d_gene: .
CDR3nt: TGCGCCAGCAGCTTTGGGGGCATTGGGAACACTGAAGCTTTCTTT
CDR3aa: CASSFGGIGNTEAFF

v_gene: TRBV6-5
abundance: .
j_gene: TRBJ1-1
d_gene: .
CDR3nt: TGTGCCAGCAGTCCTGCAGGAGGGACTGAAGCTTTCTTT
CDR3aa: CASSPAGGTEAFF

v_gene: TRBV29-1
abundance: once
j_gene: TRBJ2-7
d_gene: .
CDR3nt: TGCAGCGTTGTCGGGACACCCAGCTACGAGCAGTACTTC
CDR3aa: CSVVGTPSYEQYF

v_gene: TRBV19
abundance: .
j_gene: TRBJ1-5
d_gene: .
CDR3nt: TGTGCCAGTAGCAGTACAGGGCGCAATCAGCCCCAGCATTTT
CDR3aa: CASSSTGRNQPQHF

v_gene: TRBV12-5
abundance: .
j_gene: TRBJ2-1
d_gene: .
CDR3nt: TGTGCTAGTGGCCTCGGTTATGAGCAGTTCTTC
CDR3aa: CASGLGYEQFF

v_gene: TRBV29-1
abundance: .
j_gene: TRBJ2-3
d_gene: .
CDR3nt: TGCAGCGTTGTTCTTTCAACGGGCACAGATACGCAGTATTTT
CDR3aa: CSVVLSTGTDTQYF

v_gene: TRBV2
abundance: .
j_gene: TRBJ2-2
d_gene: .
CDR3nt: TGTGCCAGCAGTGATTCCGGGGCGAACACCGGGGAGCTGTTTTTT
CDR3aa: CASSDSGANTGELFF

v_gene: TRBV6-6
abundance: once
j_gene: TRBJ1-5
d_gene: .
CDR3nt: TGTGCCAGTTGCCGGGACACAAATCAGCCCCAGCATTTT
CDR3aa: CASCRDTNQPQHF